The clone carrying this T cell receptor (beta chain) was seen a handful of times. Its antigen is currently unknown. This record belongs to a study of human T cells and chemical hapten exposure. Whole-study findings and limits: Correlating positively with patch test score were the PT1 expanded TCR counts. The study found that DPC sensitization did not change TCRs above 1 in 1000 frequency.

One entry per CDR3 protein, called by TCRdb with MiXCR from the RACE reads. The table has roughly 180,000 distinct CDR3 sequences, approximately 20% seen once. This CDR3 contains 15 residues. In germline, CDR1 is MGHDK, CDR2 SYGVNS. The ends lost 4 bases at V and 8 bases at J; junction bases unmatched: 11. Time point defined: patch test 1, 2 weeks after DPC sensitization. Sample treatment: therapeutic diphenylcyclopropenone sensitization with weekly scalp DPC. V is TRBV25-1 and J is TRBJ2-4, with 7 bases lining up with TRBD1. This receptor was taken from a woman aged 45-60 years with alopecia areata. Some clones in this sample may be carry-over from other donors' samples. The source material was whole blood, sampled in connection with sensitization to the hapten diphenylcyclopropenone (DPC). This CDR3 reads CASSGSTGFVDIQYF. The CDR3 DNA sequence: TGTGCCAGCAGTGGATCGACAGGGTTTGTGGACATTCAGTACTTC.